This entry concerns a single TCR beta chain. The V end was cut by 1 base, the J end by 0 bases, with 7 bases between. The CDR3 sequence is 15 residues long. Germline CDR1 SGHRS, CDR2 YFSETQ. The data derive from a study of cytomegalovirus exposure and HLA in healthy donors. Primers included in the PCR were 60 Vbeta and 13 Jbeta primers. Profiled with immunoSEQ multiplex PCR; TCRdb holds only in-frame clones, not every one. The sample lists more than 110,000 clones, 70% to 80% occurring once. The receptor was isolated from a woman aged 50 to 65 in good health and CMV-seropositive. The chain carries TRBV5-1 and TRBJ2-2; a possible D gene is TRBD1 (5 bases). Sequenced: PBMCs. The CDR3 DNA reads TGCGCCAGCAGCTTGAGGACAACGAACACCGGGGAGCTGTTTTTT. As protein: CASSLRTTNTGELFF.